The clone carrying this TCR beta chain was seen ten or more times. The antigen is unknown. Unique molecular identifiers were used in preparing the TCRbeta library. MiXCR was run by TCRdb on the PCR reads, yielding one entry per CDR3 protein. The repertoire holds 65,000 to 70,000 distinct CDR3 sequences, with 4.9% as singletons. The CDR3 has 17 residues. Between the trimmed V and J ends, which lost 0 bases and 3 bases, there was a span of 14 bases. Per the germline V gene, CDR1 is LGHNA and CDR2 is YSLEER. This entry belongs to a study of T-cell reconstitution after alpha-beta-depleted transplantation in children. Findings and caveats of the study: By one year post-transplant, T-cell counts and diversity largely arose from T cells that were newly produced. It was reported that alpha-beta T cells came from several hundred expanded graft clones (about two months after transplant).

Here the sequenced sample was PBMCs, mostly from graft donor cells, taken 180 days after TCRalphabeta/CD19-depleted stem cell transplant. The sequence came from a boy younger than two who had a stem cell transplant for acute myeloid leukemia, so the T cells may come from the graft donor. The V call is TRBV4-3, the J call TRBJ2-2, with TRBD1 as a possible D gene (6 bases). CDR3 in amino acids: CASSQDSGQGYTGELFF. The CDR3 DNA reads TGCGCCAGCAGCCAAGATTCGGGTCAGGGGTACACCGGGGAGCTGTTTTTT.